This entry concerns a single T cell receptor (beta chain). These data come from a study of blood T cell repertoires in COVID-19. About the study: Both acute and convalescent COVID-19 samples were obtained from the United States, Italy and Spain. Sources were T cells, B-cell-depleted T cells, or PBMCs; the material itself was cDNA or gDNA.

Per germline, CDR1 LGHDT and CDR2 YNNKEL (reference sequence). With 1 base clipped from V and 1 base from J, the junction kept 3 bases outside the gene matches. The CDR3 sequence is 17 residues long. Study processing details: Reference gene primer amplification yielded estimated nucleated cell counts. Produced via immunoSEQ multiplex PCR; TCRdb's table is partial and in-frame only. Clone size and the V and J calls come from that table; the DNA yielded D and trimming. The sample carries tens of thousands of clones, roughly 76% recorded once. The rearrangement uses TRBV3-1 (or the pseudogene TRBV3-2) and TRBJ2-5; 13 bases are a match to TRBD2. The material sequenced was peripheral blood. This clonotype originated in a human donor in a cohort sampled during active COVID-19. The DNA for the CDR3 is TGTGCCAGCAGCCAAGGGTGGACTAGCGGGGGCCAAGAGACCCAGTACTTC. Its translation: CASSQGWTSGGQETQYF.